Here is one T cell receptor (beta chain) with its context. V was shortened by 1 base and J by 3 bases, with 12 bases between the two germline ends. The CDR3 consists of 15 residues. Germline CDR1 LGHNA, CDR2 YSLEER. The data derive from a study of blood T cells in healthy people across ages. Together with a sample-barcoded 5' primer, a J-beta primer mix was included in a second PCR lasting roughly 6 to 12 cycles. TCRdb analysed the 5' RACE reads with MiXCR anew, one entry per CDR3 protein. The table has 1.5 million to 2 million distinct CDR3 sequences, 35% to 50% seen once; the top ten hold roughly 23%.

Sequenced input: blood. The chain links TRBV4-3 to TRBJ2-5, with D maybe TRBD2 (5 bases). The sequence came from a human donor in good health. The CDR3 sequence is CASSQAGNSEETQYF. CDR3 coding DNA: TGCGCCAGCAGCCAAGCGGGGAATTCGGAAGAGACCCAGTACTTC.